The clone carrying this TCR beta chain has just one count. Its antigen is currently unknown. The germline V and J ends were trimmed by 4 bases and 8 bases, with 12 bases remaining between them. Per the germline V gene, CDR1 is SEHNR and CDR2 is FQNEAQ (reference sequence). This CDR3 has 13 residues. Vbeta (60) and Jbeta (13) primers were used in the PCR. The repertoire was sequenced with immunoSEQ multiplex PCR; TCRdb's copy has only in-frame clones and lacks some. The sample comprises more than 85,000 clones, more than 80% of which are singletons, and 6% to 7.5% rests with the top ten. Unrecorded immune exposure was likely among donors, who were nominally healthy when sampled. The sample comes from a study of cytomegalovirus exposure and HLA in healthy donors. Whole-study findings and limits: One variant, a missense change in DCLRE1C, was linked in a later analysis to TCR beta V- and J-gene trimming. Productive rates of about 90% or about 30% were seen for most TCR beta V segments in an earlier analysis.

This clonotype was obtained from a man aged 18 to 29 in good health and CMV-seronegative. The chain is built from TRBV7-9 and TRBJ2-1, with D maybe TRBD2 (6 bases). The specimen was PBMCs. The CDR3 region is CASSSGGAHEQFF. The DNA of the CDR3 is TGTGCCAGCAGCTCCGGGGGTGCCCATGAGCAGTTCTTC.